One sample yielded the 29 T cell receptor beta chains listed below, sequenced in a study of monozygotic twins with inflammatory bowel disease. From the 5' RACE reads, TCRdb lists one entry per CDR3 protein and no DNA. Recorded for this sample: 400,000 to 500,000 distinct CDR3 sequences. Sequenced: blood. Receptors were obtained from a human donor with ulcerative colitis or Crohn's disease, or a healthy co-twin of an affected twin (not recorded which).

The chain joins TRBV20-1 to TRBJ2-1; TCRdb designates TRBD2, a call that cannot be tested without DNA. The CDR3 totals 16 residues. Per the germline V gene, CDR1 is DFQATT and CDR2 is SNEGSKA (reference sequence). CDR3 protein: CSAQTGLAGGPHEQFF.

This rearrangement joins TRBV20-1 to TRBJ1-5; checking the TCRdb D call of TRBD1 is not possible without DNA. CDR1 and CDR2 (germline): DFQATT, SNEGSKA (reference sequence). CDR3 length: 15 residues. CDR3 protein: CSARTRTGGNQPQHF.

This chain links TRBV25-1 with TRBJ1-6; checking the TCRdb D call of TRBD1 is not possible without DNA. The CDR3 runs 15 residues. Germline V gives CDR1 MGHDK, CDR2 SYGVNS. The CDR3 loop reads CASSASTGANSPLHF.

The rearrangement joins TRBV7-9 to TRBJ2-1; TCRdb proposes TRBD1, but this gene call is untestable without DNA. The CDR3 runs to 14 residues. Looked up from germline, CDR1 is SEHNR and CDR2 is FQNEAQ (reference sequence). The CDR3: CASSLEQGVYEQFF. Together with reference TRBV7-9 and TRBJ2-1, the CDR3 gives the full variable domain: DTGVSQNPRHKITKRGQNVTFRCDPISEHNRLYWYRQTLGQGPEFLTYFQNEAQLEKSRLLSDRFSAERPKGSFSTLEIQRTEQGDSAMYLCASSLEQGVYEQFFGPGTRLTVL.

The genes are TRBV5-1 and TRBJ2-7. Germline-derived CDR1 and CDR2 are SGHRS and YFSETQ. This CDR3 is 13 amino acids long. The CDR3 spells CASSLSTGYEQYF.

CDR3 amino acids: CSARLAGRYEQYF. The chain recombines TRBV29-1 with TRBJ2-7; absent DNA, TCRdb's TRBD2 call cannot be checked. Germline V gene sequence: CDR1 SQVTM, CDR2 ANQGSEA. The CDR3 has 13 amino acids.

CDR3: CASSNPYEGRNNEQFF. V is TRBV5-1 and J is TRBJ2-1; TCRdb indicates TRBD2, and absent DNA this call remains unverified. The CDR3 spans 16 residues. Germline V CDR1 and CDR2: SGHRS, YFSETQ.

CDR3 sequence: CASSSTDPGLADTDTQYF. This chain uses TRBV6-5 with TRBJ2-3; TCRdb gives TRBD2 as the D gene, but with no DNA this cannot be confirmed. Germline loops: CDR1 MNHEY, CDR2 SVGAGI. The CDR3 is made up of 18 amino acids.

The CDR3 loop reads CASSLGVGHREQYF. The V call is TRBV5-1, the J call TRBJ2-7; no DNA is available, so the TRBD1 call from TCRdb remains unchecked. Looked up from germline, CDR1 is SGHRS and CDR2 is YFSETQ. This CDR3 is built from 14 residues.

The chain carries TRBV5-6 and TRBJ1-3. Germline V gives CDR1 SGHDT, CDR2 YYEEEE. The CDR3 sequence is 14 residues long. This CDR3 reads CASSLGVSGNTIYF.

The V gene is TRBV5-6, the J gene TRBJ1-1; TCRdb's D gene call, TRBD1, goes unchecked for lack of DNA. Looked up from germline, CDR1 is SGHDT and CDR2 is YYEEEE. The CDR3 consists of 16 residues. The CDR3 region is CASSLRYPGQANKAFF.

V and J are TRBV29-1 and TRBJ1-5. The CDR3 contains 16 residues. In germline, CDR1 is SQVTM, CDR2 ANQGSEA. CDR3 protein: CSVVLDPGPNLTPQHF.

The CDR3 loop reads CASSLEGLADSDTQYF. The V gene is TRBV5-1, the J gene TRBJ2-3; TCRdb lists TRBD2, though no DNA is available to test this call. Germline V gene lookup returns CDR1 SGHRS and CDR2 YFSETQ. The CDR3 has 16 amino acids.

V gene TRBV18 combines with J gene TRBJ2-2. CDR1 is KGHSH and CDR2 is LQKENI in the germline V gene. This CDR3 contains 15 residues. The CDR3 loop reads CASSPLGKNTGELFF.

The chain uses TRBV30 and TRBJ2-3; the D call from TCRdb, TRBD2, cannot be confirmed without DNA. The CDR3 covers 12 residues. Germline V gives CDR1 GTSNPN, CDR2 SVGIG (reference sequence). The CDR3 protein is CAWTSGADTQCF.

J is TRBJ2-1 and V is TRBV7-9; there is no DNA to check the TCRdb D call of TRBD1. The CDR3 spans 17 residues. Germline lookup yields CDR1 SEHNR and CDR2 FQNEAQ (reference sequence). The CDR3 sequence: CASSLRQGISSYNEQFF.

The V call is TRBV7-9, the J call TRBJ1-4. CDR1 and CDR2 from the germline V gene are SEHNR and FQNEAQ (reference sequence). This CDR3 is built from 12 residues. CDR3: CASSQERTKLFF.

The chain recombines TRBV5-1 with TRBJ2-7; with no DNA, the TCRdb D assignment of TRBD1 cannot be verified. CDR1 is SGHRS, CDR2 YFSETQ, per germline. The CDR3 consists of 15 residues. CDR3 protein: CASSPETGAVYEQYF.

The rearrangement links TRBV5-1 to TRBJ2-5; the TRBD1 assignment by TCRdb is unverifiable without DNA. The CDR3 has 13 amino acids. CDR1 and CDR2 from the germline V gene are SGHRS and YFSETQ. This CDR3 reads CASSFQGAETQYF.

The CDR3 region is CATSRTGSYNEQFF. The chain is built from TRBV15 and TRBJ2-1; TCRdb's D call of TRBD1 is untestable without DNA. This CDR3 is built from 14 residues. The germline V gene encodes CDR1 LNHNV and CDR2 YYDKDF (reference sequence).

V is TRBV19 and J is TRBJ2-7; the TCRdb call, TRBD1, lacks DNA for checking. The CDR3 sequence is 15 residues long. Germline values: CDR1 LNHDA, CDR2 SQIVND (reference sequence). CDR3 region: CASSIPLGRECEQYF.

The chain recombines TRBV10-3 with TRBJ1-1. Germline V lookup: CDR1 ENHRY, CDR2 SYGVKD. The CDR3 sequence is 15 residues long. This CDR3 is CAIRRSGGGDTEAFF.

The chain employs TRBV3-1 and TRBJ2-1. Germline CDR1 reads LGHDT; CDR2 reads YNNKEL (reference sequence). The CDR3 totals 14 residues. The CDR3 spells CASSKRGTYNEQFF.

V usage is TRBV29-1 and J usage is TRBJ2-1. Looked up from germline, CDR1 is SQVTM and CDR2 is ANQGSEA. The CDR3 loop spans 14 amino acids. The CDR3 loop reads CSVELGLNYNEQFF.

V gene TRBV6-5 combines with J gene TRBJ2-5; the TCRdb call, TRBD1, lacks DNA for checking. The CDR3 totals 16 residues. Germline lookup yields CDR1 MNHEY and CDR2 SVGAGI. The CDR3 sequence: CASSYSNAQGQETQYF.

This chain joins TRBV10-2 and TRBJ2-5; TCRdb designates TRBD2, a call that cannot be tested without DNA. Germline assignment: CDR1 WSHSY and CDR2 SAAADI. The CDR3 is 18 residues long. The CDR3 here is CASSGSGGPGSYQETQYF.

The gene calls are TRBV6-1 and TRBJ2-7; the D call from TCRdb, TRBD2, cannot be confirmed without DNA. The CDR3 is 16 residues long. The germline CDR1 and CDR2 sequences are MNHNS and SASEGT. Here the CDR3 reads CASSKELAGGFYEQYF.

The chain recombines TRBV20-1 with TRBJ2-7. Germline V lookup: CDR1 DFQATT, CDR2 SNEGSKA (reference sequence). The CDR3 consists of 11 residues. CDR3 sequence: CSAPVDYEQYF.

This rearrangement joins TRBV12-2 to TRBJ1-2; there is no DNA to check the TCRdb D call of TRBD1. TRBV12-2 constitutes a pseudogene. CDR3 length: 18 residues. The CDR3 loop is CASRLAGTTRSICYGYTF.